This TCR beta chain appears in the sequencing data of a study of blood T cell repertoires in COVID-19. Study information: Sample material is recorded as cDNA or gDNA derived from T cells, B-cell-depleted T cells, or PBMCs.

CDR3 size: 19 residues. Source study methods: Nucleated cell number was recorded as an estimate derived from reference gene primer amplification. Measured with immunoSEQ multiplex PCR; TCRdb has only the in-frame clones, and not every one. V and J calls and clone size are as listed in that table; D and trimming were resolved from the DNA. The data show 95,000 to 150,000 clones, with about 82% seen just once and 16% held by the top ten. This TCR derives from a man in his sixties with active or convalescent COVID-19. Source material: peripheral blood. This sequence joins TRBV21-1 and TRBJ1-5. TRBV21-1 is a listed pseudogene. The CDR3 DNA follows: TGTGCCAGCAGCCCGCCTACTAGTGTGAAGCCAGAGGGAGATCAGCCCCAGCATTTT. Residues: CASSPPTSVKPEGDQPQHF.